This TCR beta chain appears in the sequencing data of a study of graft-versus-host responses after intestinal transplantation. This clone appeared a single time. As yet, its antigen is unknown. Mismatch with germline at one junction end may stem from a read error. The germline V gene encodes CDR1 DFQATT and CDR2 SNEGSKA (reference sequence). CDR3 size: 11 residues. Only in-frame clones appear in the TCRdb table, and some are missing; sequencing was by immunoSEQ multiplex PCR. The sample shows roughly 100,000 clones, roughly 91% of them seen only once. The TCR sequence derives from a human donor who was the organ donor for an intestinal transplant. The sample consisted of unstimulated CD4+ T cells sorted from spleen or lymph node cells, taken before transplant. The chain couples TRBV20-1 to TRBJ2-5; maybe TRBD2 (5 bases). CDR3: CSTRISGTQYF. The CDR3 nucleotides read TGCAGTACTAGGATTAGTGGGACCCAGTACTTC.